This T cell receptor (beta chain) is from a study of blood T cell repertoires in COVID-19. Looking at the study overall: Sites across the United States, Italy and Spain contributed samples from acute and convalescent COVID-19. T cells, B-cell-depleted T cells, or PBMCs provided the cDNA or gDNA that served as material.

Original processing methods: Nucleated cell counts were estimated from reference gene primer amplification. TCRdb's table, derived via immunoSEQ multiplex PCR, lists solely in-frame clones and lacks some. That table gives V, J and clone size, and the DNA gave D and trimming. The profile shows around 24,000 clones, roughly 80% of them singletons. This clone occurred a few times. Germline CDR1 and CDR2: SNHLY and FYNNEI. V lost 4 bases and J lost 5; bases outside the gene matches: 4. CDR3 size: 13 residues. This receptor was identified in a woman older than 75 with acute or convalescent COVID-19. The rearrangement links TRBV2 to TRBJ1-1; 7 bases align to TRBD1. Sequenced sample: peripheral blood. This chain's CDR3 is CASSVDRETEAFF. The DNA of the CDR3 is TGTGCCAGCAGTGTCGACAGGGAAACTGAAGCTTTCTTT.